A single T cell receptor (beta chain) is shown here with its context. This sample was included in a study of beta chain features in type 1 diabetes. Germline V lookup: CDR1 SQVTM, CDR2 ANQGSEA. This CDR3 spans 12 amino acids. CD45RO/CCR7/CD25/CD127/CD95/CD27 sorting isolated CD4+ naive, central memory, regulatory and stem cell-like memory cells. Every isolated RNA sample was fully reverse transcribed, so sequencing captured expressed TCRB transcripts. Here immunoSEQ multiplex PCR was the method, and the copy in TCRdb shows in-frame clones only, minus some. The table records nearly 250,000 clones, around 68% of them present only once.

This clonotype was sampled from a man aged 25 to 40 in good health. The chain employs TRBV29-1 and TRBJ2-5; tentative D call: TRBD1 (6 bases). Source material: naive CD4+ T cells from blood. The CDR3 reads CSTGRGSETQYF. The CDR3 nucleotides read TGCAGTACCGGCAGGGGATCAGAGACCCAGTACTTC.